This T cell receptor (beta chain) was sequenced in a study of technical replicates of blood from several donors (dated by TCRdb to the late 2010s). As for this clone: Its antigen remains unidentified. The record has no base qualities; no much larger clone is one base away.

The CDR3 sequence holds 15 residues, the cysteine and phenylalanine included. Just the 45-base CDR3 DNA is kept, in frame starting at base 1. CDR1 LNHNV and CDR2 YYDKDF were looked up in the germline V gene (reference sequence). Germline trimming: 1 base from V, 7 bases from J; junction bases outside gene matches: 6. Libraries came from the immunoSEQ multiplex PCR assay. TCRdb stores this immuneACCESS table with in-frame sequences only. Part of the clones is absent; in the studies checked, under half of the shortfall reflects unresolved V genes, and no reason is known for the rest. Recorded for this sample are fewer than 85,000 clones; about 97% of them occurred a single time. About 0.31% of the sample comes from the top ten.

This receptor was identified in a human donor in good health. The receptor chain draws on TRBV15 and TRBJ2-7; TRBD2 aligns with 11 central bases. The sequenced sample was T cells isolated from PBMCs. The CDR3 protein: CATSRGLAGGQEQYF. DNA sequence: TGTGCCACCAGCAGAGGGCTAGCGGGAGGTCAAGAGCAGTACTTC.